The present entry profiles one T cell receptor beta chain with its context. Antigen: not known. The authors made TCR beta libraries by quantitative 5'-RACE with molecular barcodes. TCRdb processed the 5' RACE reads anew with MiXCR; each CDR3 protein has one entry. Counted here are around 130,000 distinct CDR3 sequences, around 9.7% occurring once; the ten biggest clones make up more than 3%. This sample is part of a study of CD8 T cells in ankylosing spondylitis. General study points: Blood from ankylosing spondylitis patients appeared to carry a characteristic roughly eight-variant TCR beta motif. Certain motif variants had earlier been reported in reactive arthritis synovial fluid and blood. The authors found the disease-linked clones to be CD8+ and relatively rare in peripheral blood.

Trimming cost V 0 bases and J 5 bases; bases outside gene matches: 3. This CDR3 has 15 residues. Germline V CDR1 and CDR2: DFQATT, SNEGSKA (reference sequence). The chain joins TRBV20-1 to TRBJ2-2, with 10 nucleotides matching TRBD2. The specimen was blood, either unsorted or a sorted T cell fraction (not recorded which). The TCR comes from a male donor with ankylosing spondylitis or in good health (not recorded which). CDR3 sequence (DNA): TGCAGTGCTAGAGAGTCAGCGGGAGGGACCGGGGAGCTGTTTTTT. It codes for CSARESAGGTGELFF.